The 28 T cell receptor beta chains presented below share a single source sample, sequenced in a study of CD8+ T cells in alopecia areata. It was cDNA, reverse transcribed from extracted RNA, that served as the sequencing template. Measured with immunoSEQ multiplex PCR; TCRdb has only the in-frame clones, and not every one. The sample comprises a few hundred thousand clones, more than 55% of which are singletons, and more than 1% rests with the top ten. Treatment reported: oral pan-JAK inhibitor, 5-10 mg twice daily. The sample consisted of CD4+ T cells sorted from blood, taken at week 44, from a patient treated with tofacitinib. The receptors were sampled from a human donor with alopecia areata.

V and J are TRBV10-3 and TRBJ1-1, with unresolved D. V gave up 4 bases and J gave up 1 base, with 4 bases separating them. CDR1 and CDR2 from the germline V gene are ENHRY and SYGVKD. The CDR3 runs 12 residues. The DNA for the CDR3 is TGTGCCATCAGTGGGAGGAACACTGAAGCTTTCTTT. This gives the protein CAISGRNTEAFF.

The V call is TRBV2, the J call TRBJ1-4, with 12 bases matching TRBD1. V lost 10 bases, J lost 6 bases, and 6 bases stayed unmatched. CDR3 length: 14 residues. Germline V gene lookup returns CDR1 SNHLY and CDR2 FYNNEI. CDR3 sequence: CATMGDRGHEKLFF. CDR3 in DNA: TGTGCCACCATGGGGGACAGGGGGCATGAAAAACTGTTTTTT.

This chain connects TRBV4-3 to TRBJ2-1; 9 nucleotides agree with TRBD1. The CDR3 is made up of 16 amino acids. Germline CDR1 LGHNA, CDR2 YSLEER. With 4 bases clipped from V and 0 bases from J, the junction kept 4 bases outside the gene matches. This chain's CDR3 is CASSRGQGSSYNEQFF. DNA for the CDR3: TGCGCCAGCAGCCGAGGACAGGGGAGCTCCTACAATGAGCAGTTCTTC.

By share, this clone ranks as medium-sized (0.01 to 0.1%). This CDR3 reads CASSPQGRDQPQHF. The CDR3 nucleotides read TGTGCCAGTAGTCCACAGGGCCGAGATCAGCCCCAGCATTTT. The chain links TRBV19 to TRBJ1-5, with D perhaps matching TRBD1 (6 bases). Germline V lookup: CDR1 LNHDA, CDR2 SQIVND (reference sequence). This CDR3 comprises 14 residues. V dropped 5 bases and J dropped 5 bases, with 13 bases sitting between them.

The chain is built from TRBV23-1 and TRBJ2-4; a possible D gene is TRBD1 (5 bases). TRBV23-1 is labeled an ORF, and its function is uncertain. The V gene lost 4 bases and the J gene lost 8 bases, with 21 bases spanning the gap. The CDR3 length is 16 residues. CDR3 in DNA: TGCGCCAGCAGTCGGATGGCAGGGCGAAAACTTGACATTCAGTACTTC. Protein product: CASSRMAGRKLDIQYF.

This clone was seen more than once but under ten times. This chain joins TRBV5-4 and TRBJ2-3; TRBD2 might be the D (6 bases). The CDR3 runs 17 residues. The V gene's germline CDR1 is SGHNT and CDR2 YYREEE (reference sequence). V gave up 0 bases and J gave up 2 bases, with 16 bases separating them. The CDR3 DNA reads TGTGCCAGCAGCTTGGAAATGGGCGGGGCGGCCACAGATACGCAGTATTTT. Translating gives CASSLEMGGAATDTQYF.

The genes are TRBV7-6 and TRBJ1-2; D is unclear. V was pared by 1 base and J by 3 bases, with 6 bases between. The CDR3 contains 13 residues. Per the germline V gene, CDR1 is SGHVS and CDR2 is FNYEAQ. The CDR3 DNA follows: TGTGCCAGCAGCTTAGGCAGAGACTATGGCTACACCTTC. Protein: CASSLGRDYGYTF.

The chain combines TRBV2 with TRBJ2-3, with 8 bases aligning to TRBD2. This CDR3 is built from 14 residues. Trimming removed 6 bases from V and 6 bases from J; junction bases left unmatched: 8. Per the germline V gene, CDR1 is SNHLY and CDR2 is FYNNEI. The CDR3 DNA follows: TGTGCCAGCAGGAAGCGGGAGTGGAGGGATACGCAGTATTTT. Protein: CASRKREWRDTQYF.

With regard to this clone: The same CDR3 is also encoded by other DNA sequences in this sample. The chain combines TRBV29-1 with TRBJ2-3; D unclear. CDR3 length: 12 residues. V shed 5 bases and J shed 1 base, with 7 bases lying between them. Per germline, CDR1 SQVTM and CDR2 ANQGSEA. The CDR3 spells CSVSGGTDTQYF. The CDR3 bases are TGCAGCGTTTCTGGCGGCACAGATACGCAGTATTTT.

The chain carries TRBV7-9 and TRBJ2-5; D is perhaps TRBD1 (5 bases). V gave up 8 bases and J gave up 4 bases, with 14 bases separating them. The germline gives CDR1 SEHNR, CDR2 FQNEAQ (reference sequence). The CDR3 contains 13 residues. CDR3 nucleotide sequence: TGTGCCAGCGACAGACTGGAGAGAGAGACCCAGTACTTC. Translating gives CASDRLERETQYF.

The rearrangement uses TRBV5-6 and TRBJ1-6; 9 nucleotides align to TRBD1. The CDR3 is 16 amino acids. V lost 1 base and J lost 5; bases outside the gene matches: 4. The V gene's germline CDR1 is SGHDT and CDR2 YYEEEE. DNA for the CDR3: TGTGCCAGCAGCTTGACAGGGGGCTCAGATAATTCACCCCTCCACTTT. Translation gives CASSLTGGSDNSPLHF.

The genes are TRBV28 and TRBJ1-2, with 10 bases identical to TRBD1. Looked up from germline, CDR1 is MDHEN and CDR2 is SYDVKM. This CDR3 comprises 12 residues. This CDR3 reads CASGTGVYGYTF. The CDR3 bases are TGTGCATCCGGGACAGGGGTCTATGGCTACACCTTC.

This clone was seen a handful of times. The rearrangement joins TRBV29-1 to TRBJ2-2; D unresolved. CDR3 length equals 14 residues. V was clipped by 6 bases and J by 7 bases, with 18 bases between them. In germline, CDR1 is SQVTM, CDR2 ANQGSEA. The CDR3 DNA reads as TGCAGCGTCGCGCGGACCCAAGGCCTCGGGGAGCTGTTTTTT. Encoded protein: CSVARTQGLGELFF.

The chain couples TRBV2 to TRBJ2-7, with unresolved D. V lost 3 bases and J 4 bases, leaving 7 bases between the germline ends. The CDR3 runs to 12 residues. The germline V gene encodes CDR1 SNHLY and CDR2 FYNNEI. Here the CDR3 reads CASSEYGYEQYF. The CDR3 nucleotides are TGTGCCAGCAGTGAGTACGGGTACGAGCAGTACTTC.

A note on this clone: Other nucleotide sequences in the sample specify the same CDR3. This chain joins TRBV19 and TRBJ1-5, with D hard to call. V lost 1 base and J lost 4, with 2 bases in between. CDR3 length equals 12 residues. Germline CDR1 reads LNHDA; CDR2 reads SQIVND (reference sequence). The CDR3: CASSIGNQPQHF. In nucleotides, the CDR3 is TGTGCCAGTAGTATAGGGAATCAGCCCCAGCATTTT.

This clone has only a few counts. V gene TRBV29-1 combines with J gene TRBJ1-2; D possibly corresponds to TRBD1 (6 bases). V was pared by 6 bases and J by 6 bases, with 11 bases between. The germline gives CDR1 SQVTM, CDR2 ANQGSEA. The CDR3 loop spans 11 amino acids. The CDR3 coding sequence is TGCAGCGTCGCGGGACATGATGGCTACACCTTC. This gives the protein CSVAGHDGYTF.

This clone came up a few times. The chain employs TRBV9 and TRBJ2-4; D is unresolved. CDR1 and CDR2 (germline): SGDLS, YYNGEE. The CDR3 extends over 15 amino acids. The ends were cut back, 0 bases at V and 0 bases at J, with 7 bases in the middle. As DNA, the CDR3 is TGTGCCAGCAGCGTAGATTTAGAAGCCAAAAACATTCAGTACTTC. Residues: CASSVDLEAKNIQYF.

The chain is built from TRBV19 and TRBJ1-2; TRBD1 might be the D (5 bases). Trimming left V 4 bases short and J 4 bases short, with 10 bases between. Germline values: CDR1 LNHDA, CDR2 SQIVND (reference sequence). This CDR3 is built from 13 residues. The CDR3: CASSRATVYGYTF. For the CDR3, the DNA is TGTGCCAGTAGTAGAGCGACAGTCTATGGCTACACCTTC.

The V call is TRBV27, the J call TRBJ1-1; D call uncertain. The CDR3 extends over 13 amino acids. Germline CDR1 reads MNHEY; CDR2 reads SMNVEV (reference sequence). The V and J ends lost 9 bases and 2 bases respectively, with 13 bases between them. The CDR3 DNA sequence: TGTGCCAGTCAACCCACCCTAAACACTGAAGCTTTCTTT. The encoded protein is CASQPTLNTEAFF.

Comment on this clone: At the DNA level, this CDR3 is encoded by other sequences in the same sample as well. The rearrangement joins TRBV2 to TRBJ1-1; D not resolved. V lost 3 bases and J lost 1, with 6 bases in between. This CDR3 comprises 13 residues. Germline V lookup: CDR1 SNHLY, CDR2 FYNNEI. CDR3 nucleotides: TGTGCCAGCAGTGAGAGGGAGAACACTGAAGCTTTCTTT. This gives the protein CASSERENTEAFF.

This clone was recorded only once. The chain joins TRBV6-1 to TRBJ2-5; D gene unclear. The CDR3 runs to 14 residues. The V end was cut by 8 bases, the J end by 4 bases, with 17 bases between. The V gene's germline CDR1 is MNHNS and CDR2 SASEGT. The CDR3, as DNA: TGTGCCAGCGTTGAGTGGGGTGCAGTAGAGACCCAGTACTTC. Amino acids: CASVEWGAVETQYF.

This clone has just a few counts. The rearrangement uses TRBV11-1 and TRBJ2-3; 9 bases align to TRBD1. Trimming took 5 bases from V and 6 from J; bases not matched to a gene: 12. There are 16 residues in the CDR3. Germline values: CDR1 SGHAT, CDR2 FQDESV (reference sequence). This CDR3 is CASSPDSTGGADTQYF. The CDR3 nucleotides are TGTGCCAGCAGCCCCGACTCGACAGGGGGAGCGGATACGCAGTATTTT.

This chain's CDR3 is CASSLIAGTYNEQFF. DNA of the CDR3: TGCGCCAGCAGCTTGATCGCAGGGACCTACAATGAGCAGTTCTTC. J is TRBJ2-1 and V is TRBV5-1; weak D call: TRBD1 (5 bases). Per the germline V gene, CDR1 is SGHRS and CDR2 is YFSETQ. The CDR3 is made up of 15 amino acids. V gave up 1 base and J gave up 2 bases, with 10 bases separating them.

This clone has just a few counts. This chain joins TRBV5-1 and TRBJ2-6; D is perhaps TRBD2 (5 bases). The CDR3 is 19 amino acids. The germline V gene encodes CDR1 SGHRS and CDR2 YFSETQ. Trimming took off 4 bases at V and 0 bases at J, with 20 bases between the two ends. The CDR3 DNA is TGCGCCAGCAGCCCCGGCGGGCCTTCCCACTTCTCTGGGGCCAACGTCCTGACTTTC. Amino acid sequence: CASSPGGPSHFSGANVLTF.

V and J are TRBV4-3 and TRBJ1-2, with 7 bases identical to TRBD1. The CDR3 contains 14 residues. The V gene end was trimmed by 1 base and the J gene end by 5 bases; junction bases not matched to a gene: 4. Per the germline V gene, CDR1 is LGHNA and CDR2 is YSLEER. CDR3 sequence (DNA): TGCGCCAGCAGCCAAGCAACAGGGGAATATGGCTACACCTTC. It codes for CASSQATGEYGYTF.

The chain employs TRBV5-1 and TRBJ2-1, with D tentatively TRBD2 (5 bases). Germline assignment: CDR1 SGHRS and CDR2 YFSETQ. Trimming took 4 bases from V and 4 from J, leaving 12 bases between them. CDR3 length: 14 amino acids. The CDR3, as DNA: TGCGCCAGCAGCACGCCGGGAACATACAATGAGCAGTTCTTC. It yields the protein CASSTPGTYNEQFF.

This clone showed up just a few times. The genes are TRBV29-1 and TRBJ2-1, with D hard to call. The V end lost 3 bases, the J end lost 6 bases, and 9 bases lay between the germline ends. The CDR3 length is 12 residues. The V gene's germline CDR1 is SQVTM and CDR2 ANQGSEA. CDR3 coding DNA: TGCAGCGTTGATCTATCGGGCAATGAGCAGTTCTTC. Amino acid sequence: CSVDLSGNEQFF.

The CDR3 DNA reads as TGTGCCAGCAGTCGGTTAGACACTGAAGCTTTCTTT. Protein: CASSRLDTEAFF. V and J are TRBV7-9 and TRBJ1-1; D gene unclear. The V end lost 6 bases, the J end lost 3 bases, and 8 bases lay between the germline ends. This CDR3 contains 12 residues. Per germline, CDR1 SEHNR and CDR2 FQNEAQ (reference sequence).